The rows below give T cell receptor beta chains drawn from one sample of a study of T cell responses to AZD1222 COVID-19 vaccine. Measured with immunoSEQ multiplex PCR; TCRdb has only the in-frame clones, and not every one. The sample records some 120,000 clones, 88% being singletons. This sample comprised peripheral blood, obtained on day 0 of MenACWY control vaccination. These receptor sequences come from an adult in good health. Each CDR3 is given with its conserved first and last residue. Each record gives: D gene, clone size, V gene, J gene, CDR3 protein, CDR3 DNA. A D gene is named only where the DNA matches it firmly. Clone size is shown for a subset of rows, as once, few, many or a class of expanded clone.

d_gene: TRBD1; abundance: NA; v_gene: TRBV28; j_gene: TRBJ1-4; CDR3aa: CASSLGDRGLGKLFF; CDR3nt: TGTGCCAGCAGTTTGGGGGACAGGGGGTTGGGAAAACTGTTTTTT
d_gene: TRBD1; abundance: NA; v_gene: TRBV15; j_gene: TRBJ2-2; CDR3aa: CATRDRGETGELFF; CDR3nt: TGTGCCACCCGGGACAGGGGGGAGACCGGGGAGCTGTTTTTT
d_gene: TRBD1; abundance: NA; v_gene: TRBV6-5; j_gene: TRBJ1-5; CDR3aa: CASSRDRGGNQPQHF; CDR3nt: TGTGCCAGCAGCCGTGACAGGGGCGGCAATCAGCCCCAGCATTTT
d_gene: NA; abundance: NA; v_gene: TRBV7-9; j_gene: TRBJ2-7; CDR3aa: CASSYDSYSYEQYF; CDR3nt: TGTGCCAGCAGCTACGACAGCTACTCCTACGAGCAGTACTTC
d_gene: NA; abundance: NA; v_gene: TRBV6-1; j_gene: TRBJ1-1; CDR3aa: CASSEKFQGYTEAFF; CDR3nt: TGTGCCAGCAGTGAAAAATTCCAGGGATACACTGAAGCTTTCTTT
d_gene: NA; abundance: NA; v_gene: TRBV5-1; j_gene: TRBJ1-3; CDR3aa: CASSFTGSSGNTIYF; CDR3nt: TGCGCCAGCAGCTTTACTGGAAGCTCTGGAAACACCATATATTTT
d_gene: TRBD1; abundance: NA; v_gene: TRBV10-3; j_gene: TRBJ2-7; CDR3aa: CAISGTGSYEQYF; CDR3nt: TGTGCCATCAGCGGGACAGGGTCCTACGAGCAGTACTTC
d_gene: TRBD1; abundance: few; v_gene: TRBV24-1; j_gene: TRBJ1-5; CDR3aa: CATSDTRTGGGQPQHF; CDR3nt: TGTGCCACCAGTGATACAAGGACAGGGGGCGGGCAGCCCCAGCATTTT
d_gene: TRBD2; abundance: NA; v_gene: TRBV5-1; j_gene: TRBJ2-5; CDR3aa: CASSLQRGPQETQYF; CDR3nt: TGCGCCAGCAGCTTGCAGCGGGGCCCCCAAGAGACCCAGTACTTC
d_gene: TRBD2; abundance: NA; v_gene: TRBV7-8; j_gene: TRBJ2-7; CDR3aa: CASSSLSGLGLAVTYEQYF; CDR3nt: TGTGCCAGCAGCTCTCTTTCGGGGCTAGGACTAGCGGTTACCTACGAGCAGTACTTC
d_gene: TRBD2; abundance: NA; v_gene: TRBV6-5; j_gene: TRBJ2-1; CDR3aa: CASSPWTSEYNEQFF; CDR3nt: TGTGCCAGCAGTCCCTGGACTAGCGAGTACAATGAGCAGTTCTTC
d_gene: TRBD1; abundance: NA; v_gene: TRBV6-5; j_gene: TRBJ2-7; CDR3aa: CASSSDRVYEQYF; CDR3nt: TGTGCCAGCAGTTCCGACAGGGTCTACGAGCAGTACTTC
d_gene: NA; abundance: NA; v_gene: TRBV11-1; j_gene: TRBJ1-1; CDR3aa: CASSLQSAGMNTEAFF; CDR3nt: TGTGCCAGCAGCTTACAGTCGGCGGGGATGAACACTGAAGCTTTCTTT
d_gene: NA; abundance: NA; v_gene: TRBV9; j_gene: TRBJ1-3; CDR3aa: CASSRSNSGNTIYF; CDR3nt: TGTGCCAGCAGCCGCAGCAACTCTGGAAACACCATATATTTT
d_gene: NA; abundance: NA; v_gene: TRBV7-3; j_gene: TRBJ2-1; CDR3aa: CASSLTRLAGQDEQFF; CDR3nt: TGTGCCAGCAGCTTAACGAGGCTAGCGGGACAGGATGAGCAGTTCTTC
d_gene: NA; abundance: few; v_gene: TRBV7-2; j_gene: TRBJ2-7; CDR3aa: CASSVLVWGHPRSSYEQYF; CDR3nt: TGTGCCAGCAGCGTACTTGTGTGGGGACACCCAAGGAGCTCCTACGAGCAGTACTTC
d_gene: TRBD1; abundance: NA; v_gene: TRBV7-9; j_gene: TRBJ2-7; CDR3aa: CASSLALDGQGAYEQYF; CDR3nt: TGTGCCAGCAGCTTAGCGCTTGACGGACAGGGGGCCTACGAGCAGTACTTC
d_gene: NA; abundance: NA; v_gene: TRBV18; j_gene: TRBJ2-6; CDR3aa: CASSPLDIGANVLTF; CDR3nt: TGTGCCAGCTCACCACTGGACATCGGGGCCAACGTCCTGACTTTC
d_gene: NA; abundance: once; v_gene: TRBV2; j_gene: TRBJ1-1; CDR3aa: CAGGAARWTEAFF; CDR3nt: TGTGCCGGGGGGGCGGCCCGGTGGACTGAAGCTTTCTTT
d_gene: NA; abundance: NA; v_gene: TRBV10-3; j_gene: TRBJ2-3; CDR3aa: CAISGKASTDTQYF; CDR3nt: TGTGCCATCAGTGGTAAAGCTAGCACAGATACGCAGTATTTT
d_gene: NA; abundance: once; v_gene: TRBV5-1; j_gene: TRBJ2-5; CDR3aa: CASSPSRVEETQYF; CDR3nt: TGCGCCAGCAGCCCTTCCAGGGTCGAGGAGACCCAGTACTTC
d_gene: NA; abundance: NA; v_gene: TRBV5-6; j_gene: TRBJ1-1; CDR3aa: CASSLFETEAFF; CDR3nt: TGTGCCAGCAGCTTGTTTGAAACTGAAGCTTTCTTT
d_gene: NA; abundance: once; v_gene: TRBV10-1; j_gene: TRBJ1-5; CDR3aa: CASVPSGEPPQHF; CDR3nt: TGCGCCAGCGTACCCAGTGGGGAACCGCCCCAGCATTTT
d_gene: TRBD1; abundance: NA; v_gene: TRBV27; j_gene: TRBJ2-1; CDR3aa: CASRTQGAPSYNEQFF; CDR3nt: TGTGCCAGCAGGACCCAGGGGGCCCCCTCCTACAATGAGCAGTTCTTC
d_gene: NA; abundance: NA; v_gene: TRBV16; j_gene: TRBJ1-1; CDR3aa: CASSQGTEAFF; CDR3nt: TGTGCCAGCAGCCAAGGAACTGAAGCTTTCTTT
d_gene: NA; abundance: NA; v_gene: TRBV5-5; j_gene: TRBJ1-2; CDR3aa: CASSLAPGYGYTF; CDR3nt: TGTGCCAGCAGCTTGGCCCCAGGGTATGGCTACACCTTC
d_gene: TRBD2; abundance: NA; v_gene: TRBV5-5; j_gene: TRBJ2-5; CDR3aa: CASSTHGTSGSQETQYF; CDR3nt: TGTGCCAGCAGCACACACGGGACTAGCGGGAGCCAAGAGACCCAGTACTTC
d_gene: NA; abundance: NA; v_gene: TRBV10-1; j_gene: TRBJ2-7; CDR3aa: CASSDRGGNYEQYF; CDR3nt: TGCGCCAGCAGTGATCGCGGGGGCAACTACGAGCAGTACTTC
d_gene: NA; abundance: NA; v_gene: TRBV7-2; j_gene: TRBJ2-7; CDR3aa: CASSSPGNYEQYF; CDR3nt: TGTGCCAGCAGCTCCCCGGGCAACTACGAGCAGTACTTC
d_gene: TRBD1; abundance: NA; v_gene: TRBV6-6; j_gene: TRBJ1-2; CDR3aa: CASSARQGSNYGYTF; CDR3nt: TGTGCCAGCAGCGCAAGACAGGGTTCAAACTATGGCTACACCTTC
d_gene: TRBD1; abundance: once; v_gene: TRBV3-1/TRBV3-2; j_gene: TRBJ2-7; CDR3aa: CASSPRAPGTGAYEQYF; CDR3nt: TGTGCCAGCAGCCCAAGGGCCCCAGGGACAGGGGCCTACGAGCAGTACTTC
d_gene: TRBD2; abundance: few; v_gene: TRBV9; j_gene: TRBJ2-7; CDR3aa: CASSAVPGLAQYF; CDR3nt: TGTGCCAGCAGCGCAGTCCCGGGACTAGCGCAGTACTTC
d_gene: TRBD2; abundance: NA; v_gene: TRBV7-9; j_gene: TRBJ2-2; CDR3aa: CASSLVAAGALVTGELFF; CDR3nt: TGTGCCAGCAGCTTAGTGGCGGCGGGAGCCCTGGTGACCGGGGAGCTGTTTTTT
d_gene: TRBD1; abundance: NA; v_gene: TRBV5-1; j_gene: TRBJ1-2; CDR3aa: CASSLQGADYGYTF; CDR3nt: TGCGCCAGCAGCTTACAGGGGGCTGACTATGGCTACACCTTC
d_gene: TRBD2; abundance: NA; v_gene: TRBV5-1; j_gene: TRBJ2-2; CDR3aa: CASSLGPTSDTGELFF; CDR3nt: TGCGCCAGCAGCTTGGGCCCGACTAGCGACACCGGGGAGCTGTTTTTT
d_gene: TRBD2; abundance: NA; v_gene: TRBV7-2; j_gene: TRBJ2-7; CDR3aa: CASRRTSGRGFYEQYF; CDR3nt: TGTGCCAGCAGAAGGACTAGCGGGAGGGGGTTCTACGAGCAGTACTTC
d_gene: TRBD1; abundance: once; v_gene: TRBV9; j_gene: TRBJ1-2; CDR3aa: CASSASGTGGLGYTF; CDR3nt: TGTGCCAGCAGCGCCTCCGGGACAGGGGGGCTTGGCTACACCTTC
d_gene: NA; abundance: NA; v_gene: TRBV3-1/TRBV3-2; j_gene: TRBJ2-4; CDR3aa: CASSQGVALAKNIQYF; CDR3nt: TGTGCCAGCAGCCAAGGAGTCGCTTTAGCCAAAAACATTCAGTACTTC
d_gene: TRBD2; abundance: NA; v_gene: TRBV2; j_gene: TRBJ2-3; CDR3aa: CASSWTSGNLRVKADTQYF; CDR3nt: TGTGCCAGCAGTTGGACTAGCGGGAACCTAAGGGTAAAAGCAGATACGCAGTATTTT
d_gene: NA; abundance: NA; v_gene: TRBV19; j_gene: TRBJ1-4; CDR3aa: CASSREGFGEKLFF; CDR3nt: TGTGCCAGTAGTCGGGAGGGATTTGGTGAAAAACTGTTTTTT
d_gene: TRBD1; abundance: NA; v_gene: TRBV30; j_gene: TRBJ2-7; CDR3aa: CAWSVARTGFPYEQYF; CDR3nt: TGTGCCTGGAGTGTGGCTAGGACAGGGTTCCCCTACGAGCAGTACTTC
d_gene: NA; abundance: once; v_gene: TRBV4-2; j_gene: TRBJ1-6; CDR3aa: CASSQGQAMLSPLHF; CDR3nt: TGTGCCAGCAGCCAAGGACAGGCGATGTTATCACCCCTCCACTTT
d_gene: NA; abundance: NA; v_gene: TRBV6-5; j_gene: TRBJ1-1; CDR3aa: CASSYRRNTEAFF; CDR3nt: TGTGCCAGCAGTTACCGGAGGAACACTGAAGCTTTCTTT
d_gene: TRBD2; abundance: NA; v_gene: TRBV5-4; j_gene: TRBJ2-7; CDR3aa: CASSLVLAGGHEQYF; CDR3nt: TGTGCCAGCAGCTTGGTTCTAGCGGGAGGCCACGAGCAGTACTTC
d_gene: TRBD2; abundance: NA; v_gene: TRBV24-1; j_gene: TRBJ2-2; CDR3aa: CATSEALAGANTGELFF; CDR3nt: TGTGCCACCAGCGAAGCCCTAGCGGGTGCGAACACCGGGGAGCTGTTTTTT
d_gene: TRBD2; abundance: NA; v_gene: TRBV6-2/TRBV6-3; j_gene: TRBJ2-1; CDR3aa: CASSPSGTSGRGSYNEQFF; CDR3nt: TGTGCCAGCAGTCCCTCCGGGACTAGCGGGAGAGGTTCCTACAATGAGCAGTTCTTC
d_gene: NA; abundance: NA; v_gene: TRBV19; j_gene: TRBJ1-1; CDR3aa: CASSHGGLNTEAFF; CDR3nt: TGTGCCAGTAGTCACGGGGGACTGAACACTGAAGCTTTCTTT
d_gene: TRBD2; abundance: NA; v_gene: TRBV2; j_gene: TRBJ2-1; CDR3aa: CASSGLAVFSYNEQFF; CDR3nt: TGTGCCAGCAGTGGACTAGCGGTCTTCTCCTACAATGAGCAGTTCTTC
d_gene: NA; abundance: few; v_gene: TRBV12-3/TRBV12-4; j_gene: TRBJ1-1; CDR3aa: CASSQRTVEAFF; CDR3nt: TGTGCCAGCAGTCAGCGGACGGTCGAAGCTTTCTTT
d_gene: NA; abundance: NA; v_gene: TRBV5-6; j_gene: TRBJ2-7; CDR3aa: CASSSRIAVKLEQYF; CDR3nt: TGTGCCAGCAGCTCGCGAATAGCGGTAAAACTTGAGCAGTACTTC
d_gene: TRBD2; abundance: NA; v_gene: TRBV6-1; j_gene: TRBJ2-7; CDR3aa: CASSVAGALYEQYF; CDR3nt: TGTGCCAGCAGTGTAGCGGGAGCCCTCTACGAGCAGTACTTC
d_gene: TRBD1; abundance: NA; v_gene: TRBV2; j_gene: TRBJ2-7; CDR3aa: CASSRLSSGTGLQRQYF; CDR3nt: TGTGCCAGCAGTCGTTTAAGCTCCGGGACAGGGCTCCAAAGGCAGTACTTC
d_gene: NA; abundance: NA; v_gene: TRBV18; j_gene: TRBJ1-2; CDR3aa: CASSPRRGDGYTF; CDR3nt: TGTGCCAGCTCACCACGCAGGGGAGATGGCTACACCTTC